Below, one T cell receptor (beta chain) is given with its context. Germline CDR1 reads SGHRS; CDR2 reads YFSETQ. With V trimmed by 0 bases and J by 2 bases, 5 bases remained unmatched. The CDR3 runs to 17 residues. TCRdb analysed the RT-PCR reads with MiXCR anew, one entry per CDR3 protein. Among around 700,000 distinct CDR3 sequences listed, 11% to 15% were seen once. The genes are TRBV5-1 and TRBJ2-7, with TRBD2 matching over 13 bases. The source material was memory CD4+ T cells from blood. The clonotype originates from a female donor in good health, serving as a healthy control. CDR3 DNA: TGCGCCAGCAGCTTGGGGACTAGCGGGAGAGGCCCCTACGAGCAGTACTTC. This codes for CASSLGTSGRGPYEQYF.